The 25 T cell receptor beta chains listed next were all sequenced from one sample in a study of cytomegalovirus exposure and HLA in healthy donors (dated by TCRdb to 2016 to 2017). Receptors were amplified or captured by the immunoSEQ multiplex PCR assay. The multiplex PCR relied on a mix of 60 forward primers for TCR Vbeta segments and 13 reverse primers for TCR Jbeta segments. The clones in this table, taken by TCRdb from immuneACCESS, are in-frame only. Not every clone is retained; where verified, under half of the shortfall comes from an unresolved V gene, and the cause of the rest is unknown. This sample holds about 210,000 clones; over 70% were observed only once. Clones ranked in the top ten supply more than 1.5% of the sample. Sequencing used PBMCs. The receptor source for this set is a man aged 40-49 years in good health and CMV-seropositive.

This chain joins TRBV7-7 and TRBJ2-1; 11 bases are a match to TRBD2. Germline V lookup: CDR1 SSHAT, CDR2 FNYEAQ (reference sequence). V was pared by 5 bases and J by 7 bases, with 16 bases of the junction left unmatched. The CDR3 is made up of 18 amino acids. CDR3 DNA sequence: TGTGCCAGCAGCCTAAGAGGTAGCGGGAGGGCCTCTAGGAATGAGCAGTTCTTC. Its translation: CASSLRGSGRASRNEQFF.

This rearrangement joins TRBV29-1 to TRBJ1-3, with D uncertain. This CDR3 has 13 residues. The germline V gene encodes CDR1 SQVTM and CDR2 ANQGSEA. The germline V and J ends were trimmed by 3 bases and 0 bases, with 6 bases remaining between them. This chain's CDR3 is CSVESGSGNTIYF. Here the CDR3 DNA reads TGCAGCGTTGAGTCCGGCTCTGGAAACACCATATATTTT.

The CDR3 sequence: CASSRTGGIYNEQFF. DNA for the CDR3: TGTGCCAGCAGCCGAACGGGAGGGATCTACAATGAGCAGTTCTTC. The chain couples TRBV6-5 to TRBJ2-1; 8 bases are a match to TRBD2. J was trimmed by 3 bases and V by 6 bases; bases with no gene match: 7. There are 15 residues in the CDR3. Looked up from germline, CDR1 is MNHEY and CDR2 is SVGAGI.

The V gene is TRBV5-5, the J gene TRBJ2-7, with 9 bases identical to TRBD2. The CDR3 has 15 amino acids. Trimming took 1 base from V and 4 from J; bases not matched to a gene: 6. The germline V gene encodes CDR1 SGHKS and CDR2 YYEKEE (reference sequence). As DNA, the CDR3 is TGTGCCAGCAGCTTGCTCGGTCTAGCGGGATACGAGCAGTACTTC. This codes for CASSLLGLAGYEQYF.

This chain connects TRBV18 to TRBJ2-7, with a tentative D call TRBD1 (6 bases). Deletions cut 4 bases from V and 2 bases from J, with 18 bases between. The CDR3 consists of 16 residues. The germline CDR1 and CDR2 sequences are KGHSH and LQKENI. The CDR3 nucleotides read TGTGCCAGCTCACGGAATCGTGACAGGTCTGCCTACGAGCAGTACTTC. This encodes CASSRNRDRSAYEQYF. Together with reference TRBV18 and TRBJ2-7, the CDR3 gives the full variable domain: NAGVMQNPRHLVRRRGQEARLRCSPMKGHSHVYWYRQLPEEGLKFMVYLQKENIIDESGMPKERFSAEFPKEGPSILRIQQVVRGDSAAYFCASSRNRDRSAYEQYFGPGTRLTVT.

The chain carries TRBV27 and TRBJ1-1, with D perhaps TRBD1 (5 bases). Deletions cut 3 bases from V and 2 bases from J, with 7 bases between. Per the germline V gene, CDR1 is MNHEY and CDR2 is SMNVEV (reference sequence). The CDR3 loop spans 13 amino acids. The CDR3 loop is CASSLTVNTEAFF. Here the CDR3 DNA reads TGTGCCAGCAGTTTGACAGTTAACACTGAAGCTTTCTTT.

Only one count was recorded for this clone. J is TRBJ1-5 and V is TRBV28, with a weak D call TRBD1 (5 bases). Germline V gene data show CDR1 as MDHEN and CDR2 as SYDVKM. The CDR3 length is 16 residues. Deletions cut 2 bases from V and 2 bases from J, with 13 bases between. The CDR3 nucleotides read TGTGCCAGCAGTTTAAGGGGTAGCTTTGGCAATCAGCCCCAGCATTTT. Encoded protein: CASSLRGSFGNQPQHF.

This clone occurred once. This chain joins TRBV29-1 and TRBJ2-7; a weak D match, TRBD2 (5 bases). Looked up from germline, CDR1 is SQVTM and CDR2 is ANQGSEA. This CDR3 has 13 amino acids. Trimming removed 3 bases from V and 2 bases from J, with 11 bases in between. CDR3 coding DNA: TGCAGCGTTGAGGAGAGGGAACCCTACGAGCAGTACTTC. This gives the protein CSVEEREPYEQYF.

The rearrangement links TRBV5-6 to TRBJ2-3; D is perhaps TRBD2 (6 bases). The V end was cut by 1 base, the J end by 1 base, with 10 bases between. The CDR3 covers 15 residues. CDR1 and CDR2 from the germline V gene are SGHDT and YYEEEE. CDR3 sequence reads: CASSLWASGTDTQYF. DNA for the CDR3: TGTGCCAGCAGCTTGTGGGCTAGCGGCACAGATACGCAGTATTTT.

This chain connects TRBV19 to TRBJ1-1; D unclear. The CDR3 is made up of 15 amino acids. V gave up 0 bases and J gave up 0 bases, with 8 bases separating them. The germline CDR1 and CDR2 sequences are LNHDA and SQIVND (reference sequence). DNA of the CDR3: TGTGCCAGTAGTATAGACCGGTTCTTGAACACTGAAGCTTTCTTT. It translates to CASSIDRFLNTEAFF.

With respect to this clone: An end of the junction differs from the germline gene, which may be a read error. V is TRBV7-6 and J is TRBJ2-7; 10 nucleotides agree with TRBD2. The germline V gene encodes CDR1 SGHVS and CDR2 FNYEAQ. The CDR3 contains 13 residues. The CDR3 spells CASSLAGVGEQYF. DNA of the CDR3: TGTGCCAGCAGCCTAGCGGGAGTAGGCGAGCAGTACTTC.

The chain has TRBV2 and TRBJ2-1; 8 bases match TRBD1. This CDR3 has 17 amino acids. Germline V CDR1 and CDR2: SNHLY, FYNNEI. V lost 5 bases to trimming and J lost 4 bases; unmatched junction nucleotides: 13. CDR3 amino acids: CASSPPGRTGIYNEQFF. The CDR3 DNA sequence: TGTGCCAGCAGTCCACCCGGACGGACAGGGATTTACAATGAGCAGTTCTTC.

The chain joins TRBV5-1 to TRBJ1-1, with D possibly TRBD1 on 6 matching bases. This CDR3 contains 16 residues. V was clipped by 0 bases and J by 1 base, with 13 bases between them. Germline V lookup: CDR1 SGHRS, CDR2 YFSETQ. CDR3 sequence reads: CASSLDPRGTNTEAFF. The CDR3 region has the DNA TGCGCCAGCAGCTTGGATCCGAGGGGGACGAACACTGAAGCTTTCTTT.

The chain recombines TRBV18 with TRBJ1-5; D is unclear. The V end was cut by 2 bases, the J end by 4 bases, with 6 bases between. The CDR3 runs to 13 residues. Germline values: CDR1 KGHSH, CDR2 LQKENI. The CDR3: CASSPGLNQPQHF. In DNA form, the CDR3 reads TGTGCCAGCTCACCAGGCTTGAATCAGCCCCAGCATTTT.

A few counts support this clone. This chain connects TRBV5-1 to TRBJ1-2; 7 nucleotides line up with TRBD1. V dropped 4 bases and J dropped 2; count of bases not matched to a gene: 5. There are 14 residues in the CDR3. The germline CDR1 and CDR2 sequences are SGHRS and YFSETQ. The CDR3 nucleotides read TGCGCCAGCAGCACAGACAGGGCAAACTATGGCTACACCTTC. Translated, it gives CASSTDRANYGYTF.

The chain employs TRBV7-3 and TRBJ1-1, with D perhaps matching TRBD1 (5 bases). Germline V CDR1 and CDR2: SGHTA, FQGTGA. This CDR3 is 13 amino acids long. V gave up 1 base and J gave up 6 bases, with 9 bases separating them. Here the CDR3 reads CASSLMGGSEAFF. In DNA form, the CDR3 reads TGTGCCAGCAGCTTAATGGGGGGGTCTGAAGCTTTCTTT.

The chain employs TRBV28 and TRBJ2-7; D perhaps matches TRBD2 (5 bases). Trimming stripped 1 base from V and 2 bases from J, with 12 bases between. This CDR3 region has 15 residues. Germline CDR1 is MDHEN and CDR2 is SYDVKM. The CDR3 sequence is CASSLFAGRTYEQYF. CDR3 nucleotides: TGTGCCAGCAGTTTATTTGCGGGTAGGACCTACGAGCAGTACTTC.

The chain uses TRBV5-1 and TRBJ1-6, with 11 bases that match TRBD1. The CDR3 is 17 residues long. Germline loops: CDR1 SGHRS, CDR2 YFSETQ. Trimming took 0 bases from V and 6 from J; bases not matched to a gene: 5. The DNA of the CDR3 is TGCGCCAGCAGCTTGGTCCTTGGACAGGGGGCTAATTCACCCCTCCACTTT. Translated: CASSLVLGQGANSPLHF.

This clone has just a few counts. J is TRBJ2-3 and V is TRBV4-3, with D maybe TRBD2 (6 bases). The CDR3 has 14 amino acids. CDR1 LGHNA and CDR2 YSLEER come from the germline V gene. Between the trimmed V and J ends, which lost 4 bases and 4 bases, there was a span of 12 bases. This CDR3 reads CASSPIRLADTQYF. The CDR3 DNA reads TGCGCCAGCAGCCCCATCAGACTAGCAGATACGCAGTATTTT.

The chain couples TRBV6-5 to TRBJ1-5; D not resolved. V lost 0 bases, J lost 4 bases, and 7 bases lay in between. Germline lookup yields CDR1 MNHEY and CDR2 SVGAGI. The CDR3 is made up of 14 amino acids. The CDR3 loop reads CASSYSIQNQPQHF. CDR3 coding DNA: TGTGCCAGCAGTTACTCGATACAGAATCAGCCCCAGCATTTT.

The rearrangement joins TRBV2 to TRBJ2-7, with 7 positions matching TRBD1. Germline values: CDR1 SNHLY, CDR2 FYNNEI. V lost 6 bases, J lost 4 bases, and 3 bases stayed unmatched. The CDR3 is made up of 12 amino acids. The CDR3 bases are TGTGCCAGCAGACTGACAGGGTACGAGCAGTACTTC. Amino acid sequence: CASRLTGYEQYF. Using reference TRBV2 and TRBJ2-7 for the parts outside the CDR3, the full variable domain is EPEVTQTPSHQVTQMGQEVILRCVPISNHLYFYWYRQILGQKVEFLVSFYNNEISEKSEIFDDQFSVERPDGSNFTLKIRSTKLEDSAMYFCASRLTGYEQYFGPGTRLTVT.

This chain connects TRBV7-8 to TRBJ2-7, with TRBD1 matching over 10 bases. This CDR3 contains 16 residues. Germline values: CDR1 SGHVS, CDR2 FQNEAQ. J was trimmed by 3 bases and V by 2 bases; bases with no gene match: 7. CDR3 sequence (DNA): TGTGCCAGCAGCTTAACAGCCGGGACAGGGGTCTACGAGCAGTACTTC. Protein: CASSLTAGTGVYEQYF.

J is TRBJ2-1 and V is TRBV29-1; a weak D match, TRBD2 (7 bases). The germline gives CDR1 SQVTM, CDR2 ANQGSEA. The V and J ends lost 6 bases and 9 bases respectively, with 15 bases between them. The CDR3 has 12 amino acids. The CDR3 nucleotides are TGCAGCGTCCTCAGAGGGGGGGGTGAGCAGTTCTTC. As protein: CSVLRGGGEQFF.

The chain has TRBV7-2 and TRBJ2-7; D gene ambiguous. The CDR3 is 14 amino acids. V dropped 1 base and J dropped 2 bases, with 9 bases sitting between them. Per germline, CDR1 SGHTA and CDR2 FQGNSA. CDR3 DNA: TGTGCCAGCAGCTTAGGGCGGCCTCCCTACGAGCAGTACTTC. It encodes CASSLGRPPYEQYF.

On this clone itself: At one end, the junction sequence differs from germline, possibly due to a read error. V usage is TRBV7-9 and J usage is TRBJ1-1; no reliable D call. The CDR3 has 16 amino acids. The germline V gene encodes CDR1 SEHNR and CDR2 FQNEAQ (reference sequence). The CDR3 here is CSSSLGRGVNNPEAFF. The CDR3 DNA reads TGTTCCAGCAGCTTAGGTCGGGGAGTGAATAATCCTGAAGCTTTCTTT.